This passage covers 3 T cell receptor beta chains from one sample sequenced in a study of blood T cell repertoires in COVID-19. Some clones are missing from TCRdb's copy, which holds only in-frame ones; the method was immunoSEQ multiplex PCR. The table has over 75,000 clones, about 80% seen once. Sequencing was carried out using peripheral blood. These receptors all stem from a man between 65 and 79 years old with acute or convalescent COVID-19.

V gene TRBV5-1 combines with J gene TRBJ2-5, with 7 bases that match TRBD1. J gave up 3 bases and V 2 bases, and 7 bases lay outside the gene matches. The germline gives CDR1 SGHRS, CDR2 YFSETQ. CDR3 length: 15 amino acids. The CDR3 loop is CASSLHSTGEETQYF. The CDR3 DNA reads TGCGCCAGCAGCTTACATTCCACAGGGGAAGAGACCCAGTACTTC.

J is TRBJ1-1 and V is TRBV3-1 (or the pseudogene TRBV3-2); 7 bases match TRBD1. Germline-derived CDR1 and CDR2 are LGHDT and YNNKEL (reference sequence). CDR3 length: 16 amino acids. Germline trimming cut 1 base from V and 11 bases from J; bases unmatched to any gene: 16. CDR3 protein: CASSQGYEGAALRAFF. In DNA form, the CDR3 reads TGTGCCAGCAGCCAAGGCTATGAGGGGGCAGCGCTTAGGGCTTTCTTT.

J is TRBJ1-5 and V is TRBV2; D is possibly TRBD1 (6 bases). Looked up from germline, CDR1 is SNHLY and CDR2 is FYNNEI. The CDR3 has 14 amino acids. V gave up 6 bases and J gave up 4 bases, with 13 bases separating them. The CDR3 bases are TGTGCCAGCAGAGGGGACATCTCGAATCAGCCCCAGCATTTT. Translation: CASRGDISNQPQHF.